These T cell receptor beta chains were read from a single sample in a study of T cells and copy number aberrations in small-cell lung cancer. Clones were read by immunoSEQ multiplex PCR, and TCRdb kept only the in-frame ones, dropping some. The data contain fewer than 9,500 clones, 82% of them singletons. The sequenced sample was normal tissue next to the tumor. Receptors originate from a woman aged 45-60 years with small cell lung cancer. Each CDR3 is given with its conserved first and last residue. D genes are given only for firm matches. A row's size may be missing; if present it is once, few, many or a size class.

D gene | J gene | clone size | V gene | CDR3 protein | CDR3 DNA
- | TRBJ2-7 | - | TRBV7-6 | CASSLNPGSEQYF | TGTGCCAGCAGCTTAAATCCGGGGAGCGAGCAGTACTTC
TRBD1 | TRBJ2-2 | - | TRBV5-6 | CASSTWDRNTGELFF | TGTGCCAGCAGCACCTGGGACAGGAACACCGGGGAGCTGTTTTTT
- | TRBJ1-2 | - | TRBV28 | CASSLRDNYGYTF | TGTGCCAGCAGTTTACGGGATAACTATGGCTACACCTTC
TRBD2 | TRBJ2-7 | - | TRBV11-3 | CASRPGTSGGSYEQYF | TGTGCCAGCAGACCCGGGACTAGCGGGGGCTCCTACGAGCAGTACTTC
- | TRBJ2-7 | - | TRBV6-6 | CASSSQGSYEQYF | TGTGCCAGCAGTTCCCAAGGCTCCTACGAGCAGTACTTC
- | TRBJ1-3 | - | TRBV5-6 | CASSFRRPGSSGNTIYF | TGTGCCAGCAGCTTCAGACGCCCCGGCAGCTCTGGAAACACCATATATTTT
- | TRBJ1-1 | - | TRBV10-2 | CASTGQTNTEAFF | TGCGCCAGCACCGGACAGACCAACACTGAAGCTTTCTTT
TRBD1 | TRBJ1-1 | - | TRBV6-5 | CASAGQGGFETEAFF | TGTGCCAGCGCAGGACAGGGTGGGTTTGAGACTGAAGCTTTCTTT
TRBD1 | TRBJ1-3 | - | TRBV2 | CASSEDDRAISGNTIYF | TGTGCCAGCAGTGAGGACGACAGGGCCATCTCTGGAAACACCATATATTTT
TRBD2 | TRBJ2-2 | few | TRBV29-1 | CSAASGAGELFF | TGCAGCGCGGCAAGCGGGGCCGGGGAGCTGTTTTTT
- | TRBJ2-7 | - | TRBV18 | CASSPGRGNYEQYF | TGTGCCAGCTCACCCGGACGGGGGAACTACGAGCAGTACTTC
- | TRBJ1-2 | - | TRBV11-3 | CASSLGGKADYGYTF | TGTGCCAGCAGCTTAGGGGGGAAGGCGGACTATGGCTACACCTTT
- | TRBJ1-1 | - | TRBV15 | CATSRDTSYTEAFF | TGTGCCACCAGCAGAGATACATCCTACACTGAAGCTTTCTTT
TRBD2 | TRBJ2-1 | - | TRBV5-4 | CASSLGYREGNNEQFF | TGTGCCAGCAGCTTAGGTTATCGGGAGGGAAACAATGAGCAGTTCTTC
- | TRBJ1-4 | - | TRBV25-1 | CASSDSRQRTDNEKLFF | TGTGCCAGCAGTGACTCTCGACAGCGGACAGACAATGAAAAACTGTTTTTT
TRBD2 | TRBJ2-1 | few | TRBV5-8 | CASSPLDGTSIDEQFF | TGTGCCAGCAGCCCATTGGATGGGACTAGTATCGATGAGCAGTTCTTC
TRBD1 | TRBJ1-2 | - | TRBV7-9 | CASSEGQGAEGYTF | TGTGCCAGCAGCGAAGGACAGGGGGCGGAGGGCTACACCTTC
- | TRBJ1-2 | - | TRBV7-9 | CASSLGTAHGYGYTF | TGTGCCAGCAGCTTAGGGACAGCCCACGGGTATGGCTACACCTTC
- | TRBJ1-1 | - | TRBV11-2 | CAGSSTGSPEAFF | TGTGCCGGCAGCTCCACAGGGTCCCCTGAAGCTTTCTTT
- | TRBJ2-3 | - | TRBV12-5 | CASGSPYTDMQYF | TGTGCTAGTGGTTCCCCCTACACAGATATGCAGTATTTT
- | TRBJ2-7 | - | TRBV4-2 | CASSQLIGAYEQYF | TGTGCCAGCAGCCAACTTATAGGGGCCTACGAGCAGTACTTC
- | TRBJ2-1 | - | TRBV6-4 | CASSDSSAPRMQFF | TGTGCCAGCAGTGACTCGAGCGCCCCGAGGATGCAGTTCTTC
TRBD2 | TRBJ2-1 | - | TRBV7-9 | CASSSTTSGRPPYNEQFF | TGTGCCAGCAGCTCAACGACTAGCGGGAGGCCCCCCTACAATGAGCAGTTCTTC
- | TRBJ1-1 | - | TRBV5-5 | CASSLVVNTEAFF | TGTGCCAGCAGCTTGGTCGTGAACACTGAAGCTTTCTTT
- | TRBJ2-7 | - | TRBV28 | CASKEAGSYEQYF | TGTGCCAGCAAGGAGGCAGGGTCCTACGAGCAGTACTTC